The T cell receptor (beta chain) under discussion was sequenced for a study of T cell repertoires in cytomegalovirus infection. Study in general: Recently identified HLA-C-restricted CMV epitopes and well-studied HLA-B-restricted CMV epitopes were used by the study. Both a matching HLA type and CMV infection were indicated by public TCR beta signatures.

Worth noting for this clonotype: Its cognate antigen is unknown.

TCRdb re-analysed the reads in MiXCR, keeping a single row per CDR3 protein. The data show about 280,000 distinct CDR3 sequences, approximately 22% seen once. Study outcomes and limitations: Cumulated frequencies of public TCR beta families served to identify carriers of CMV plus the relevant HLA.

The V gene lost 7 bases and the J gene lost 0 bases, with 7 bases spanning the gap. The CDR3 is 14 residues long. The germline gives CDR1 LNHDA, CDR2 SQIVND (reference sequence). This TCR was sampled from a human donor in good health (CMV status not recorded). Some clones in this sample may be carry-over from other donors' samples. The J gene is TRBJ2-6, the V gene TRBV19; no firm D call. The specimen comprised cultured PBMCs, sampled from culture after CMV antigen stimulation. The DNA for the CDR3 is TGTGCCAGTACCGAGTCCTCTGGGGCCAACGTCCTGACTTTC. It codes for CASTESSGANVLTF.